The rows below give T cell receptor beta chains drawn from one sample of a study of cytomegalovirus exposure and HLA in healthy donors. Profiling relied on immunoSEQ multiplex PCR, and the TCRdb table lists in-frame clones only, not all of them. The data show 150,000 or so clones, roughly 77% seen once. Sequenced material: PBMCs. Receptor source: a man in his thirties or forties in good health and CMV-seropositive. Each CDR3 is given with its conserved first and last residue. D genes are given only for firm matches. Some rows mark clone size as missing; the rest say once, few, many or name a class of expanded clone.

V gene: TRBV27
D gene: TRBD1
J gene: TRBJ1-1
clone size: .
CDR3 protein: CASSYTGVGNTEAFF
CDR3 DNA: TGTGCCAGCAGTTATACAGGGGTAGGGAACACTGAAGCTTTCTTT

V gene: TRBV4-1
D gene: TRBD1
J gene: TRBJ1-4
clone size: .
CDR3 protein: CASSDRADEKLFF
CDR3 DNA: TGCGCCAGCAGCGACAGGGCAGACGAAAAACTGTTTTTT

V gene: TRBV4-3
D gene: .
J gene: TRBJ2-3
clone size: .
CDR3 protein: CASSQMGAVGSDTQYF
CDR3 DNA: TGCGCCAGCAGCCAGATGGGGGCCGTGGGATCTGATACGCAGTATTTT

V gene: TRBV5-6
D gene: TRBD2
J gene: TRBJ2-3
clone size: .
CDR3 protein: CASSLDISGGADTQYF
CDR3 DNA: TGTGCCAGCAGCTTGGATATTAGCGGGGGGGCAGATACGCAGTATTTT

V gene: TRBV4-1
D gene: .
J gene: TRBJ1-3
clone size: .
CDR3 protein: CASSQVAGSGNTIYF
CDR3 DNA: TGCGCCAGCAGCCAAGTAGCGGGGAGCGGAAACACCATATATTTT

V gene: TRBV11-2
D gene: TRBD2
J gene: TRBJ2-7
clone size: .
CDR3 protein: CASSLELAGGPRSYEQYF
CDR3 DNA: TGTGCCAGCAGCTTAGAACTAGCGGGAGGGCCACGGTCCTACGAGCAGTACTTC

V gene: TRBV28
D gene: .
J gene: TRBJ2-1
clone size: once
CDR3 protein: CASSLDLASSYNEQFF
CDR3 DNA: TGTGCCAGCAGTTTAGACCTAGCCAGCTCCTACAATGAGCAGTTCTTC

V gene: TRBV28
D gene: TRBD1
J gene: TRBJ1-2
clone size: .
CDR3 protein: CASLGQRYYGYTF
CDR3 DNA: TGTGCCAGTCTGGGACAGCGCTACTATGGCTACACCTTC

V gene: TRBV6-1
D gene: .
J gene: TRBJ2-7
clone size: .
CDR3 protein: CASKESRSYEQYF
CDR3 DNA: TGTGCCAGCAAGGAGTCCCGCTCCTACGAGCAGTACTTC

V gene: TRBV14
D gene: .
J gene: TRBJ2-5
clone size: .
CDR3 protein: CASSQGLVVQETQYF
CDR3 DNA: TGTGCCAGCAGCCAAGGGCTAGTAGTCCAAGAGACCCAGTACTTC

V gene: TRBV7-9
D gene: .
J gene: TRBJ2-1
clone size: .
CDR3 protein: CASSSLVVEQFF
CDR3 DNA: TGTGCCAGCAGCTCACTCGTGGTTGAGCAGTTCTTC

V gene: TRBV10-3
D gene: .
J gene: TRBJ2-5
clone size: few
CDR3 protein: CAIGAGETQYF
CDR3 DNA: TGTGCCATCGGGGCAGGTGAGACCCAGTACTTC